This TCR beta chain came from a study of blood T cells in healthy people across ages. It was with a sample-barcoded 5' primer and a J-beta primer mix that a second PCR of about 6 to 12 cycles was run. TCRdb itself ran the 5' RACE reads through MiXCR, one entry per CDR3 protein. Altogether 1.5 million to 2 million distinct CDR3 sequences are present, 25% to 30% being singletons, with the ten largest covering approximately 7.7%. The CDR3 has 13 amino acids. Germline values: CDR1 DFQATT, CDR2 SNEGSKA (reference sequence). The V end was cut by 0 bases, the J end by 6 bases, with 9 bases between. Comment on this clonotype: Its antigen is unknown.

General observations from the study: TCR beta diversity per million T cells fell roughly linearly with age.

The specimen sequenced was blood. The chain joins TRBV20-1 to TRBJ2-1; possibly TRBD2 for D (6 bases). This receptor was obtained from a woman aged 25 to 39 in good health. The CDR3 here is CSARERRANEQFF. CDR3 bases: TGCAGTGCTAGAGAGAGGAGGGCCAATGAGCAGTTCTTC.